The 32 T cell receptor beta chains below all came from one sample that was sequenced in a study of blood T cell repertoires in COVID-19 (dated by TCRdb to the early 2020s). Libraries came from the immunoSEQ multiplex PCR assay. In its TCRdb copy, this immuneACCESS table keeps in-frame sequences only and misses some clones. Where compared with another copy, unresolved V genes explain less than half of these, and the others have no known cause. This sample lists 200,000 to 300,000 clones; nearly 85% were detected once. The ten largest account for around 7.8% of the sample. Sequencing was done on a sample of peripheral blood. These receptors were taken from a human donor in a cohort sampled during active COVID-19.

The table lists this clone with a count of one. The V and J genes are TRBV11-2 and TRBJ2-7; the match to TRBD2 covers 11 bases. CDR3 size: 15 residues. Germline V gene sequence: CDR1 SGHAT, CDR2 FQNNGV. After removal of 0 bases from V and 2 bases from J, the junction contained 0 bases not matched to a gene. The DNA for the CDR3 is TGTGCCAGCAGCTTAGAACTAGCGGGAGCCTACGAGCAGTACTTC. Its protein product is CASSLELAGAYEQYF.

The CDR3: CASSFKRTGGGYGYTF. The DNA of the CDR3 is TGTGCCAGCAGTTTCAAACGGACAGGCGGTGGCTATGGCTACACCTTC. The chain couples TRBV6-5 to TRBJ1-2; 7 bases align to TRBD1. There are 16 residues in the CDR3. The ends lost 4 bases at V and 4 bases at J; junction bases unmatched: 12. In germline, CDR1 is MNHEY, CDR2 SVGAGI.

In DNA form, the CDR3 reads TGTGCCAGTAGTATAACGACGGCTAGCGGCTACACAGATACGCAGTATTTT. Protein sequence: CASSITTASGYTDTQYF. The chain is built from TRBV19 and TRBJ2-3; the match to TRBD2 covers 7 bases. The ends lost 2 bases at V and 2 bases at J; junction bases unmatched: 10. CDR3 length: 17 residues. Germline V lookup: CDR1 LNHDA, CDR2 SQIVND (reference sequence).

CDR3 residues: CASSGWEDYGYTF. The DNA for the CDR3 is TGTGCCAGCAGTGGGTGGGAGGACTATGGCTACACCTTC. The chain joins TRBV12-3 or TRBV12-4 to TRBJ1-2, with D hard to call. V dropped 5 bases and J dropped 3 bases, with 10 bases sitting between them. This CDR3 spans 13 amino acids.

The chain joins TRBV27 to TRBJ2-6; 7 bases fit TRBD1. Germline CDR1 is MNHEY and CDR2 is SMNVEV (reference sequence). Unmatched junction bases numbered 12, after V lost 7 bases and J lost 0 bases. The CDR3 totals 18 residues. Here the CDR3 reads CASKAAGTAPSGANVLTF. In DNA form, the CDR3 reads TGTGCCAGCAAAGCAGCCGGGACAGCTCCCTCTGGGGCCAACGTCCTGACTTTC.

V is TRBV7-8 and J is TRBJ1-4; possible D gene TRBD1, 5 bases. Germline V gene lookup returns CDR1 SGHVS and CDR2 FQNEAQ. The CDR3 runs 19 residues. Trimming shortened V by 2 bases and J by 7 bases, and 26 bases separated the two germline ends. This CDR3 reads CASSLYENPQLTDTEKLFF. The DNA of the CDR3 is TGTGCCAGCAGCTTATATGAGAACCCGCAATTGACAGACACTGAAAAACTGTTTTTT. The full variable domain, in which reference TRBV7-8 and TRBJ1-4 provide the parts outside the CDR3, is GAGVSQSPRYKVAKRGQDVALRCDPISGHVSLFWYQQALGQGPEFLTYFQNEAQLDKSGLPSDRFFAERPEGSVSTLKIQRTQQEDSAVYLCASSLYENPQLTDTEKLFFGSGTQLSVL.

This clone was picked up one time. J is TRBJ2-5 and V is TRBV28; D gene unclear. The CDR3 totals 12 residues. Looked up from germline, CDR1 is MDHEN and CDR2 is SYDVKM. V dropped 3 bases and J dropped 2 bases, with 4 bases sitting between them. CDR3 in amino acids: CASSFSQETQYF. The CDR3, as DNA: TGTGCCAGCAGTTTTTCGCAAGAGACCCAGTACTTC.

The chain employs TRBV28 and TRBJ2-7, with 12 nucleotides matching TRBD2. The junction had 11 bases not matched to a gene; V was cut back by 6 bases and J by 5 bases. Germline values: CDR1 MDHEN, CDR2 SYDVKM. The CDR3 extends over 16 amino acids. The CDR3 DNA reads TGTGCCAGCAGCCTGGGGGCTAGCGGGGGGGCGCACGAGCAGTACTTC. It codes for CASSLGASGGAHEQYF.

The J gene is TRBJ2-5, the V gene TRBV7-2; 9 nucleotides agree with TRBD1. Germline CDR1 is SGHTA and CDR2 is FQGNSA. Trimming cost V 6 bases and J 5 bases; bases outside gene matches: 10. This CDR3 comprises 15 residues. CDR3 amino acids: CASSADRGGWETQYF. CDR3 sequence (DNA): TGTGCCAGCAGTGCGGACAGGGGCGGCTGGGAGACCCAGTACTTC.

The chain carries TRBV7-9 and TRBJ1-2, with TRBD1 matching 8 bases. The CDR3 consists of 16 residues. Germline loops: CDR1 SEHNR, CDR2 FQNEAQ (reference sequence). Trimming at V came to 3 bases and at J to 8 bases, leaving 14 bases not matched to a gene. CDR3 sequence reads: CASSLLGQGAGGGYTF. The CDR3 DNA sequence: TGTGCCAGCAGCTTGCTAGGGCAGGGGGCAGGAGGCGGCTACACCTTC.

This CDR3 reads CASSLFGGTNEKLFF. The CDR3 DNA sequence: TGTGCCAGCAGCTTATTTGGGGGGACTAATGAAAAACTGTTTTTT. The chain joins TRBV11-2 to TRBJ1-4; maybe TRBD1 (5 bases). CDR3 length equals 15 residues. Deletions cut 2 bases from V and 2 bases from J, with 9 bases between. From germline, CDR1 is SGHAT and CDR2 FQNNGV.

This sequence joins TRBV3-1 (or the pseudogene TRBV3-2) and TRBJ1-1; no definite D call. CDR1 is LGHDT and CDR2 is YNNKEL in the germline V gene (reference sequence). Trimming took 3 bases from V and 3 from J, leaving 8 bases between them. The CDR3 is 13 residues long. DNA of the CDR3: TGTGCCAGCAGCCATCGGGAGGACACTGAAGCTTTCTTT. It yields the protein CASSHREDTEAFF.

J is TRBJ1-2 and V is TRBV18; D gene uncertain. Germline V gene sequence: CDR1 KGHSH, CDR2 LQKENI. This CDR3 contains 14 residues. V dropped 0 bases and J dropped 4 bases, with 9 bases sitting between them. CDR3 sequence reads: CASSPPDNPYGYTF. CDR3 in DNA: TGTGCCAGCTCACCACCAGACAACCCCTATGGCTACACCTTC.

The chain recombines TRBV18 with TRBJ1-2; TRBD1 matches 8 bases. The CDR3 is 13 amino acids. Germline CDR1 is KGHSH and CDR2 is LQKENI. V shed 4 bases and J 4 bases; nucleotides not matched to a gene: 2. In DNA form, the CDR3 reads TGTGCCAGCTCACTTGACAGGGGCTATGGCTACACCTTC. Amino acids: CASSLDRGYGYTF.

This clone showed up just once. The chain combines TRBV19 with TRBJ2-2; no reliable D call. Trimming cost V 8 bases and J 3 bases, with 10 bases left between them. Germline V gene sequence: CDR1 LNHDA, CDR2 SQIVND (reference sequence). This CDR3 has 13 amino acids. This CDR3 reads CASCRLDTGELFF. The DNA for the CDR3 is TGTGCCAGTTGTCGCTTAGACACCGGGGAGCTGTTTTTT. Combining the CDR3 with reference TRBV19 and TRBJ2-2 gives the whole variable domain DGGITQSPKYLFRKEGQNVTLSCEQNLNHDAMYWYRQDPGQGLRLIYYSQIVNDFQKGDIAEGYSVSREKKESFPLTVTSAQKNPTAFYLCASCRLDTGELFFGEGSRLTVL.

J is TRBJ2-7 and V is TRBV5-4; maybe TRBD2 (6 bases). Germline V gene sequence: CDR1 SGHNT, CDR2 YYREEE (reference sequence). V lost 4 bases, J lost 5 bases, and 28 bases lay in between. This CDR3 contains 18 residues. This CDR3 is CASSLAPLLPPTINEQYF. CDR3 coding DNA: TGTGCCAGCAGCCTAGCGCCGCTCCTGCCCCCTACTATTAACGAGCAGTACTTC.

The chain joins TRBV28 to TRBJ1-4; the D is unclear. The CDR3 runs 13 residues. The germline CDR1 and CDR2 sequences are MDHEN and SYDVKM. CDR3 sequence reads: CAVPGMGNEKLFF. The DNA of the CDR3 is TGTGCAGTTCCGGGGATGGGGAATGAAAAACTGTTTTTT.

V gene TRBV18 combines with J gene TRBJ2-1; possible D gene TRBD2, 6 bases. V dropped 2 bases and J dropped 7 bases, with 15 bases sitting between them. Germline loops: CDR1 KGHSH, CDR2 LQKENI. The CDR3 is 15 residues long. CDR3 sequence (DNA): TGTGCCAGCTCACCAGTTGCGGGGATAGGAAATGAGCAGTTCTTC. This translates into CASSPVAGIGNEQFF.

The chain has TRBV29-1 and TRBJ2-3, with 7 bases aligning to TRBD1. The CDR3 has 13 residues. V gave up 6 bases and J gave up 4 bases; unmatched junction bases: 7. CDR1 is SQVTM, CDR2 ANQGSEA, per germline. CDR3 in DNA: TGCAGCGTCCGAGACAGGGCCCCAGATACGCAGTATTTT. Translation gives CSVRDRAPDTQYF.

The genes are TRBV15 and TRBJ2-3; the D gene is possibly TRBD1 (6 bases). This CDR3 has 17 amino acids. The V end lost 2 bases, the J end lost 3 bases, and 18 bases lay between the germline ends. Germline V lookup: CDR1 LNHNV, CDR2 YYDKDF (reference sequence). The CDR3 nucleotides read TGTGCCACCAGCAGATTGGGCCCTCTACAGGGAACAGATACGCAGTATTTT. Its protein product is CATSRLGPLQGTDTQYF. The complete variable domain, with remaining parts taken from reference TRBV15 and TRBJ2-3, reads DAMVIQNPRYQVTQFGKPVTLSCSQTLNHNVMYWYQQKSSQAPKLLFHYYDKDFNNEADTPDNFQSRRPNTSFCFLDIRSPGLGDTAMYLCATSRLGPLQGTDTQYFGPGTRLTVL.

The genes are TRBV6-1 and TRBJ2-3; 12 positions agree with TRBD2. With V trimmed by 4 bases and J by 3 bases, 8 bases remained unmatched. CDR1 MNHNS and CDR2 SASEGT come from the germline V gene. The CDR3 spans 17 residues. The CDR3 DNA reads as TGTGCCAGCAGTGCTTCGACCGGGACTAGCGGGACAGATACGCAGTATTTT. Protein sequence: CASSASTGTSGTDTQYF.

This clone appeared a single time. This chain connects TRBV10-3 to TRBJ1-2; possibly TRBD1 for D (5 bases). Germline V gene sequence: CDR1 ENHRY, CDR2 SYGVKD. The V and J ends lost 8 bases and 8 bases respectively, with 18 bases between them. The CDR3 runs to 13 residues. CDR3 bases: TGTGCCATCGGGGCCGAGAAGGTATCGGGCTACACCTTC. It encodes CAIGAEKVSGYTF.

The chain uses TRBV7-9 and TRBJ1-2, with unresolved D. The CDR3 spans 15 residues. Germline CDR1 SEHNR, CDR2 FQNEAQ (reference sequence). The V and J ends lost 4 bases and 7 bases respectively, with 19 bases between them. The CDR3 is CASSSSGRLFSGYTF. CDR3 nucleotides: TGTGCCAGCAGCTCATCCGGGAGGCTTTTTTCTGGCTACACCTTC. Drawing the rest from reference TRBV7-9 and TRBJ1-2, the complete variable domain is DTGVSQNPRHKITKRGQNVTFRCDPISEHNRLYWYRQTLGQGPEFLTYFQNEAQLEKSRLLSDRFSAERPKGSFSTLEIQRTEQGDSAMYLCASSSSGRLFSGYTFGSGTRLTVV.

The chain employs TRBV2 and TRBJ1-2; no clear D. Germline-derived CDR1 and CDR2 are SNHLY and FYNNEI. V lost 10 bases, J lost 0 bases, and 12 bases lay in between. This CDR3 is 13 amino acids long. The CDR3 DNA is TGTGCCACCCTACAGAATTCTAACTATGGCTACACCTTC. Amino acids: CATLQNSNYGYTF.

V and J are TRBV6-5 and TRBJ1-2; 7 bases map to TRBD1. The CDR3 loop spans 15 amino acids. V was pared by 7 bases and J by 4 bases, with 12 bases of the junction left unmatched. Per the germline V gene, CDR1 is MNHEY and CDR2 is SVGAGI. The CDR3 loop reads CASTRRRDSFYGYTF. Here the CDR3 DNA reads TGTGCCAGCACTCGGCGACGGGACAGCTTCTATGGCTACACCTTC.

The CDR3 reads CASSIGGITGELFF. The CDR3 DNA reads TGTGCCAGTAGTATAGGCGGAATCACCGGGGAGCTGTTTTTT. The rearrangement uses TRBV19 and TRBJ2-2; the D is unclear. CDR3 size: 14 residues. Germline CDR1 reads LNHDA; CDR2 reads SQIVND (reference sequence). V was shortened by 1 base and J by 4 bases, with 7 bases between the two germline ends.

V and J are TRBV19 and TRBJ2-7; D is unclear. The germline V gene has CDR1 LNHDA and CDR2 SQIVND (reference sequence). With 2 bases removed from V and 6 bases from J, the gap between germline ends came to 8 bases. The CDR3 runs 12 residues. The CDR3 here is CASSISFGEQYF. DNA of the CDR3: TGTGCCAGTAGTATATCTTTCGGCGAGCAGTACTTC.

For the CDR3, the DNA is TGTGCCAGCAGCTTAGGGGGGGACACCGGGGAGCTGTTTTTT. Translation: CASSLGGDTGELFF. The chain combines TRBV11-3 with TRBJ2-2; perhaps TRBD2 as D (6 bases). V dropped 1 base and J dropped 3 bases, with 6 bases sitting between them. The V gene's germline CDR1 is SGHNT and CDR2 YENEEA. The CDR3 covers 14 residues.

The chain uses TRBV9 and TRBJ2-5; 8 bases align to TRBD2. There are 16 residues in the CDR3. Germline V gives CDR1 SGDLS, CDR2 YYNGEE. V lost 4 bases and J lost 5; bases outside the gene matches: 13. Here the CDR3 reads CASSRLGTRSSETQYF. CDR3 nucleotides: TGTGCCAGCAGCCGACTCGGGACTAGGAGCAGCGAGACCCAGTACTTC.

This chain connects TRBV14 to TRBJ1-1; D may be TRBD1 (6 bases). This CDR3 has 15 residues. Trimming removed 7 bases at V and 1 base at J, with 16 bases between. Germline assignment: CDR1 SGHDN and CDR2 FVKESK. CDR3 in DNA: TGTGCCAGCACCGCCAGGACAGCTCAGAACACTGAAGCTTTCTTT. Encoded protein: CASTARTAQNTEAFF.

V and J are TRBV6-5 and TRBJ2-1; 8 nucleotides match TRBD1. The CDR3 totals 15 residues. Germline V lookup: CDR1 MNHEY, CDR2 SVGAGI. V was pared by 5 bases and J by 6 bases, with 9 bases of the junction left unmatched. CDR3 nucleotide sequence: TGTGCCAGCAGTAAACCCAGGGGGCCCTTCAATGAGCAGTTCTTC. The encoded protein is CASSKPRGPFNEQFF.

This chain connects TRBV5-6 to TRBJ2-7, with a weak D call TRBD2 (5 bases). This CDR3 is built from 12 residues. In germline, CDR1 is SGHDT, CDR2 YYEEEE. Trimming left V 7 bases short and J 0 bases short, with 8 bases between. CDR3 DNA sequence: TGTGCCAGCCGAGGAGGCTCCTACGAGCAGTACTTC. This sequence encodes CASRGGSYEQYF.